This TCR beta chain was sequenced in a study of blood T cell repertoires in COVID-19. Repertoires were generated with immunoSEQ multiplex PCR, while TCRdb's copy carries only in-frame clones and drops some. Counted here are some 250,000 clones, approximately 91% occurring once; the ten biggest clones make up about 2.5%. This clone was recorded a few times. CDR1 and CDR2 (germline): LNHDA, SQIVND (reference sequence). The CDR3 has 15 residues. The J segment lost 1 base and the V segment lost 6 bases, leaving 4 bases of the junction unmatched. The rearrangement joins TRBV19 to TRBJ1-1; 11 bases align to TRBD1. The receptor's source is a middle-aged woman with acute COVID-19. Sequencing was carried out using PBMCs or T cells enriched from blood (not recorded which). The CDR3 region is CASRDRGPTNTEAFF. The CDR3 DNA is TGTGCCAGTAGGGACAGGGGGCCTACGAACACTGAAGCTTTCTTT.